This is a list of T cell receptor beta chains from one sample in a study of blood T cell repertoires in COVID-19. Sequenced by immunoSEQ multiplex PCR; TCRdb stores in-frame clones only, minus some. The sample carries about 340,000 clones, approximately 86% recorded once. The sample taken for sequencing was peripheral blood. The receptors were gathered from a woman aged 60-75 years with COVID-19, enrolled during active disease. The CDR3 runs from the conserved cysteine through the conserved F or W. A D gene is named only where the DNA matches it firmly. Clone sizes are given selectively: once, few, many, or a class where the clone is expanded.

d_call	v_call	clone_size	cdr3_length	j_call	cdr3_aa	cdr3_nt
NA	TRBV3-1/TRBV3-2	NA	13	TRBJ1-1	CASQGQMNTEAFF	TGTGCCAGCCAGGGACAAATGAACACTGAAGCTTTCTTT
TRBD1	TRBV7-9	NA	18	TRBJ2-1	CASSQGAGAGGFSNEQFF	TGTGCCAGCAGCCAAGGGGCTGGCGCAGGGGGCTTTAGCAATGAGCAGTTCTTC
NA	TRBV5-6	NA	15	TRBJ2-3	CASSFTRVSTDTQYF	TGTGCCAGCAGTTTCACGAGGGTTAGCACAGATACGCAGTATTTT
NA	TRBV18	NA	15	TRBJ2-7	CASSPPSETANEQYF	TGTGCCAGCTCACCACCGAGCGAGACTGCGAACGAGCAGTACTTC
TRBD2	TRBV5-1	NA	16	TRBJ2-3	CASSLLGSGGADTQYF	TGCGCCAGCAGCTTACTTGGAAGCGGGGGGGCAGATACGCAGTATTTT
NA	TRBV3-1/TRBV3-2	NA	14	TRBJ2-1	CASSQSLSMPEQFF	TGTGCCAGCAGCCAGAGTCTCTCGATGCCTGAGCAGTTCTTC
TRBD1	TRBV6-5	NA	15	TRBJ2-2	CASTLTGTGAGELFF	TGTGCCAGCACCCTTACGGGGACAGGGGCCGGGGAGCTGTTTTTT
NA	TRBV19	NA	17	TRBJ1-2	CASSINRGAWVSDGYTF	TGTGCCAGTAGTATAAACCGGGGGGCTTGGGTTTCTGATGGCTACACCTTC
TRBD1	TRBV12-3/TRBV12-4	once	13	TRBJ1-1	CASSQDRDTEAFF	TGTGCCAGCAGTCAAGACAGGGACACTGAAGCTTTCTTT
TRBD2	TRBV4-1	NA	19	TRBJ2-5	CASSSMKTSGGFGQETQYF	TGCGCCAGCAGCAGCATGAAGACTAGCGGGGGGTTTGGGCAAGAGACCCAGTACTTC
NA	TRBV3-1/TRBV3-2	NA	14	TRBJ1-1	CASSQDWGGTEAFF	TGTGCCAGCAGCCAAGATTGGGGGGGTACTGAAGCTTTCTTT
TRBD2	TRBV7-2	NA	14	TRBJ2-3	CASSRWGGTDTQYF	TGTGCCAGCAGCAGGTGGGGGGGAACAGATACGCAGTATTTT
NA	TRBV13	NA	15	TRBJ1-5	CASSQGGAGNQPQHF	TGTGCCAGCAGCCAAGGGGGGGCCGGCAATCAGCCCCAGCATTTT
NA	TRBV2	NA	11	TRBJ1-4	CASSLNEKLFF	TGTGCCAGCAGTTTAAATGAAAAACTGTTTTTT
TRBD2	TRBV5-1	NA	18	TRBJ2-2	CASSSDPLAGGLTGELFF	TGCGCCAGCAGCTCGGACCCCCTAGCGGGGGGACTCACCGGGGAGCTGTTTTTT
NA	TRBV3-1/TRBV3-2	NA	13	TRBJ1-5	CASSDTWGSPQHF	TGTGCCAGCAGCGACACCTGGGGCTCGCCCCAGCATTTT
TRBD2	TRBV10-3	NA	15	TRBJ2-3	CAITGTSGGTDTQYF	TGTGCCATCACCGGGACTAGCGGGGGCACAGATACGCAGTATTTT
TRBD1	TRBV30	NA	16	TRBJ1-1	CAWTPGTGTLNTEAFF	TGTGCCTGGACTCCCGGGACAGGGACCCTGAACACTGAAGCTTTCTTT
TRBD2	TRBV7-9	NA	15	TRBJ2-7	CASRRERGISYEQYF	TGTGCCAGCAGAAGGGAGCGGGGGATATCCTACGAGCAGTACTTC
TRBD1	TRBV30	NA	15	TRBJ1-3	CAWRKDRISGNTIYF	TGTGCCTGGAGGAAGGACAGGATCTCTGGAAACACCATATATTTT
NA	TRBV7-3	NA	13	TRBJ2-4	CASSLIYGNIQYF	TGTGCCAGCAGCTTGATTTACGGAAACATTCAGTACTTC
NA	TRBV19	NA	13	TRBJ1-6	CASKLTGNSPLHF	TGTGCCAGTAAGCTAACAGGGAATTCACCCCTCCACTTT
NA	TRBV11-2	NA	16	TRBJ1-3	CASSLTGLRLGNTIYF	TGTGCCAGCAGCTTAACAGGCTTGCGCTTGGGAAACACCATATATTTT
NA	TRBV18	once	13	TRBJ1-3	CASSPSRADTIYF	TGTGCCAGCTCACCAAGCAGGGCCGACACCATATATTTT
TRBD2	TRBV9	once	17	TRBJ2-3	CASSNYGGSTSTDTQYF	TGTGCCAGCAGCAACTACGGGGGGTCGACTAGCACAGATACGCAGTATTTT
NA	TRBV20-1	NA	11	TRBJ2-7	CSVGGSYEQYF	TGCAGTGTCGGGGGCTCCTACGAGCAGTACTTC
NA	TRBV6-2/TRBV6-3	NA	12	TRBJ2-7	CASSSTAYEQYF	TGTGCCAGCAGTTCGACAGCCTACGAGCAGTACTTC
NA	TRBV7-8	once	14	TRBJ2-7	CASSLPGHPYEQYF	TGTGCCAGCAGCCTACCGGGACACCCCTACGAGCAGTACTTC
NA	TRBV6-5	NA	15	TRBJ1-4	CASKSTVWANEKLFF	TGTGCCAGCAAATCCACGGTCTGGGCCAATGAAAAACTGTTTTTT
TRBD1	TRBV7-6	NA	17	TRBJ1-1	CASSLVSRGLRDTEAFF	TGTGCCAGCAGCTTAGTCAGCAGGGGGCTTAGGGACACTGAAGCTTTCTTT
NA	TRBV19	NA	14	TRBJ1-2	CASSLDRGVDGYTF	TGTGCCAGTAGTTTAGATCGGGGAGTAGATGGCTACACCTTC
NA	TRBV6-4	NA	14	TRBJ1-1	CASSAEAGKTEAFF	TGTGCCAGCAGTGCGGAAGCAGGGAAGACTGAAGCTTTCTTT
TRBD1	TRBV30	NA	15	TRBJ2-1	CAWSDGTGVYNEQFF	TGTGCCTGGAGTGACGGGACAGGGGTTTACAATGAGCAGTTCTTC
TRBD1	TRBV2	NA	15	TRBJ2-5	CASRVSSGTGEAQYF	TGTGCCAGCAGAGTGAGTTCCGGGACAGGGGAGGCCCAGTACTTC
NA	TRBV2	NA	15	TRBJ1-2	CARGDTLPSNYGYTF	TGTGCCAGGGGCGACACTTTGCCCTCTAACTATGGCTACACCTTC
NA	TRBV19	NA	13	TRBJ1-1	CASSLGQNTEAFF	TGTGCCAGTAGTTTGGGACAGAACACTGAAGCTTTCTTT